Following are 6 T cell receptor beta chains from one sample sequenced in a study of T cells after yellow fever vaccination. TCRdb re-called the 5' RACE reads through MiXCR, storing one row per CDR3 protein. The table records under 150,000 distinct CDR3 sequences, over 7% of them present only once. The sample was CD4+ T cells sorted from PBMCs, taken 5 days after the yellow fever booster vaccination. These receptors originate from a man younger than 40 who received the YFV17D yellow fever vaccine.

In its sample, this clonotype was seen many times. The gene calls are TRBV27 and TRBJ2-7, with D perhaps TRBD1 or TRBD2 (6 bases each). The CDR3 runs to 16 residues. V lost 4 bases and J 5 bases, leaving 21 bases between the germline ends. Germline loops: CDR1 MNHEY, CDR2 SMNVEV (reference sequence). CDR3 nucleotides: TGTGCCAGCAGTTCCTGGGCGCCGGGGGCAGCCGACGAGCAGTACTTC. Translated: CASSSWAPGAADEQYF.

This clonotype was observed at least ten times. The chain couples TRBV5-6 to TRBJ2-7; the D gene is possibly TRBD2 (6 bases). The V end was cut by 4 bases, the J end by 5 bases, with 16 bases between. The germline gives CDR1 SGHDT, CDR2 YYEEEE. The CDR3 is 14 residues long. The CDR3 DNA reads TGTGCCAGCAGCCCCCTTAGGAGGGATGACGAGCAGTACTTC. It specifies CASSPLRRDDEQYF.

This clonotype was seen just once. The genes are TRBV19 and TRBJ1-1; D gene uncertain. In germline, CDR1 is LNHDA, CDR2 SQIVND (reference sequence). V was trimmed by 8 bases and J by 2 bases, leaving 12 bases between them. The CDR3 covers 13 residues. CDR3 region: CASRQSSNTEAFF. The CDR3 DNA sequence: TGTGCCAGTCGCCAAAGTAGTAACACTGAAGCTTTCTTT.

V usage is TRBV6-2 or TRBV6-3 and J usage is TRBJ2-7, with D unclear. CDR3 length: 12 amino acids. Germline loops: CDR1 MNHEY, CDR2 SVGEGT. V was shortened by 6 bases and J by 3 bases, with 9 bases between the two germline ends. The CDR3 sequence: CASSDFHYEQYF. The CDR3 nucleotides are TGTGCCAGCAGCGACTTTCACTACGAGCAGTACTTC.

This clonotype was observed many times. The CDR3 loop reads CSAPPRGRPYEQYF. The CDR3 nucleotides read TGCAGTGCTCCCCCGCGGGGCAGGCCCTACGAGCAGTACTTC. The rearrangement links TRBV20-1 to TRBJ2-7, with D possibly being TRBD2 (6 bases). There are 14 residues in the CDR3. CDR1 DFQATT and CDR2 SNEGSKA come from the germline V gene (reference sequence). V shed 5 bases and J shed 2 bases, with 16 bases lying between them.

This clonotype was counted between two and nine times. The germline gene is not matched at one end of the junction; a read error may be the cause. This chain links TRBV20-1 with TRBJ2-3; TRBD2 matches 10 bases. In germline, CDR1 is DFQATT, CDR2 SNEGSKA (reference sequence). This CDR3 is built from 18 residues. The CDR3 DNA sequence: TGCTGTGCTAGATACCGTTTTCTAGCGGGAGATCCGACAGATACGCAGTATTTT. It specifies CCARYRFLAGDPTDTQYF.